This TCR beta chain stems from a study of blood T cells in healthy people across ages. About the study: In model experiments, template switching was able to capture about one barcoded beta molecule for every two T cells that were present.

Primers used in a second PCR of roughly 7 to 12 cycles were a sample-barcoded 5' primer and a J-beta primer mix. TCRdb re-called the 5' RACE reads through MiXCR, storing one row per CDR3 protein. The sample lists approximately 360,000 distinct CDR3 sequences, about 49% occurring once. The CDR3 consists of 15 residues. The germline V gene has CDR1 DFQATT and CDR2 SNEGSKA (reference sequence). Each of the donors had 8 to 10 milliliters of peripheral blood drawn into EDTA-treated Vacutainer tubes. This clonotype came up a few times. The antigen is undetermined. Whole-study findings and limits: More naive CD4+ cells and higher diversity marked long-lived donors relative to aged donors.

Sequences were obtained from blood. The TCR was taken from a man in his 60s in good health. The chain combines TRBV20-1 with TRBJ2-4; D unclear. The J call may be mistaken, given a closer DNA end match to TRBJ2-7. CDR3 amino acids: CSARDNGFSLHEQYF. The CDR3 DNA sequence: TGCAGTGCTAGAGATAACGGGTTCTCCCTTCACGAGCAGTACTTC.